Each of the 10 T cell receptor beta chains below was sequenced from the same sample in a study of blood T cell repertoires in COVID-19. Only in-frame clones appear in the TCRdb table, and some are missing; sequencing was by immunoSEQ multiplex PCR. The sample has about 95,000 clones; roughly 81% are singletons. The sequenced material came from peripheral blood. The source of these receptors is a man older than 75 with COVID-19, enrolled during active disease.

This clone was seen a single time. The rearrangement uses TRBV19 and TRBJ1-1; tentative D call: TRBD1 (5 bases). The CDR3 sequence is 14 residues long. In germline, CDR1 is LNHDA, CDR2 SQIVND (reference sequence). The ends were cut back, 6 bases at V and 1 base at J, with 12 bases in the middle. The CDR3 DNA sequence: TGTGCCAGTAGCCTAGCGGGGGAGAACACTGAAGCTTTCTTT. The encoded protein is CASSLAGENTEAFF.

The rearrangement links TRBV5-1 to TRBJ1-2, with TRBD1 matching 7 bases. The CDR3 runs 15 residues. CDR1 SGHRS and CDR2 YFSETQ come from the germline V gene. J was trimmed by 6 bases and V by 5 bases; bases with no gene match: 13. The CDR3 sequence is CASSRVEGASHGYTF. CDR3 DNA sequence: TGCGCCAGCAGTCGGGTGGAGGGGGCATCGCATGGCTACACCTTC.

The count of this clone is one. The CDR3 nucleotides read TGTGCCAGCAGCGCAGAGCGTCATCAGCCCCAGCATTTT. As protein: CASSAERHQPQHF. The rearrangement links TRBV6-5 to TRBJ1-5; D is undetermined. The CDR3 has 13 residues. V gave up 6 bases and J gave up 5 bases, with 11 bases separating them. The germline V gene has CDR1 MNHEY and CDR2 SVGAGI.

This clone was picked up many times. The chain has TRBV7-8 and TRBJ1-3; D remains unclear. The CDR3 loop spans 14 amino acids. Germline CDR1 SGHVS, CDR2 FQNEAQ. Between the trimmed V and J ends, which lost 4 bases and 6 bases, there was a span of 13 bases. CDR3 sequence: CASSSRLGENTIYF. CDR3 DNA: TGTGCCAGCAGCTCACGACTTGGCGAAAACACCATATATTTT.

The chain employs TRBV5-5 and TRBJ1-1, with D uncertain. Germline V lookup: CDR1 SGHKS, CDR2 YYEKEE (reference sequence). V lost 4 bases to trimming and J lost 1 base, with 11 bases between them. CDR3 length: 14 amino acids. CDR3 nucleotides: TGTGCCAGCAGCAGCCGGGATACGAACACTGAAGCTTTCTTT. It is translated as CASSSRDTNTEAFF.

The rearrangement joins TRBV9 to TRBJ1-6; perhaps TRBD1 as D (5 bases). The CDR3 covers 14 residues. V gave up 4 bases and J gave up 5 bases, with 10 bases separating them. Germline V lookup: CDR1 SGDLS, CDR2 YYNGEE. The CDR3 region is CASSPGGDNSPLHF. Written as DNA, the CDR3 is TGTGCCAGCAGCCCAGGAGGGGATAATTCACCCCTCCACTTT.

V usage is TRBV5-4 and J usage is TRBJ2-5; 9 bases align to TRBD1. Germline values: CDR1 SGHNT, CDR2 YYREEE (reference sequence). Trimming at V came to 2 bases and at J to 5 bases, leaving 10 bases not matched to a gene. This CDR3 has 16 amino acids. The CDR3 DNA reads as TGTGCCAGCAGCTTTTCCCCAACAGGGGGCGAGGAGACCCAGTACTTC. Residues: CASSFSPTGGEETQYF.

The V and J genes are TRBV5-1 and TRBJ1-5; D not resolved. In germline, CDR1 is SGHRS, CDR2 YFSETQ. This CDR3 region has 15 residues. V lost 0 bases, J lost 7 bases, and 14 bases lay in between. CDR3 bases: TGCGCCAGCAGCTTGGGGATAGCGGCAGGCCAGCCCCAGCATTTT. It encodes CASSLGIAAGQPQHF.

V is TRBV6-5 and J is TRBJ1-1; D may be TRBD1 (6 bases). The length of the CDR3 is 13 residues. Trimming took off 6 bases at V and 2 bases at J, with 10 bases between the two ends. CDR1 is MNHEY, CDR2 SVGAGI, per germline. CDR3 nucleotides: TGTGCCAGCAGGGGGACACCTAACACTGAAGCTTTCTTT. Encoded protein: CASRGTPNTEAFF.

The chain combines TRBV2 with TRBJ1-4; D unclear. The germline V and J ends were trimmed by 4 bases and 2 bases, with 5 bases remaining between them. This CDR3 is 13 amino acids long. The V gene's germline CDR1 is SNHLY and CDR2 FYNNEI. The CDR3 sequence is CASSGETNEKLFF. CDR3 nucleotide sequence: TGTGCCAGCAGTGGCGAGACTAATGAAAAACTGTTTTTT.